Presented here are 27 T cell receptor beta chains from one specimen sequenced in a study of radiotherapy plus CTLA-4 blockade in lung cancer. Here immunoSEQ multiplex PCR was the method, and the copy in TCRdb shows in-frame clones only, minus some. Of about 90,000 clones in the sample, around 81% were seen once. The material was peripheral blood, obtained from a patient treated with radiotherapy plus ipilimumab. The source is a human donor with non-small cell lung cancer that progressed on radiotherapy plus ipilimumab.

The gene calls are TRBV28 and TRBJ1-2, with TRBD1 as a possible D gene (5 bases). V was clipped by 6 bases and J by 5 bases, with 19 bases between them. CDR3 size: 15 residues. The germline V gene has CDR1 MDHEN and CDR2 SYDVKM. The CDR3 DNA reads TGTGCCAGCAGACCGAAGGTCCAGGGTTGGTATGGCTACACCTTC. It encodes CASRPKVQGWYGYTF.

This chain joins TRBV19 and TRBJ2-2; 10 positions match TRBD1. The CDR3 sequence is 16 residues long. The J segment lost 4 bases and the V segment lost 4 bases, leaving 6 bases of the junction unmatched. Germline loops: CDR1 LNHDA, CDR2 SQIVND (reference sequence). CDR3 sequence: CASSRGQGILTGELFF. The CDR3 DNA sequence: TGTGCCAGTAGTAGGGGACAGGGGATCCTCACCGGGGAGCTGTTTTTT.

This rearrangement joins TRBV6-1 to TRBJ1-6; the D gene is possibly TRBD1 (5 bases). V was trimmed by 4 bases and J by 7 bases, leaving 14 bases between them. The CDR3 extends over 15 amino acids. Per the germline V gene, CDR1 is MNHNS and CDR2 is SASEGT. The chain's CDR3 is CASSATGTVNSPLHF. CDR3 in DNA: TGTGCCAGCAGTGCCACCGGGACTGTCAATTCACCCCTCCACTTT.

This sequence joins TRBV1 and TRBJ2-5; the table names TRBD1, a call not compared with the DNA. TRBV1 is reported as a pseudogene. This CDR3 is 16 amino acids long. The CDR3 protein is CTSSQDGMDREETQYF. The DNA for the CDR3 is TGCACCAGCAGCCAAGATGGGATGGACAGGGAGGAGACCCAGTACTTC.

This chain links TRBV15 with TRBJ2-5; D is perhaps TRBD1 (6 bases). Per the germline V gene, CDR1 is LNHNV and CDR2 is YYDKDF (reference sequence). Trimming removed 1 base from V and 0 bases from J, with 18 bases in between. The CDR3 length is 18 residues. CDR3 region: CATSRAHPGQPYQETQYF. CDR3 DNA: TGTGCCACCAGCAGAGCCCACCCGGGACAACCGTACCAAGAGACCCAGTACTTC. Complete variable domain (other parts from reference TRBV15 and TRBJ2-5): DAMVIQNPRYQVTQFGKPVTLSCSQTLNHNVMYWYQQKSSQAPKLLFHYYDKDFNNEADTPDNFQSRRPNTSFCFLDIRSPGLGDTAMYLCATSRAHPGQPYQETQYFGPGTRLLVL.

The CDR3 sequence is CASSPDRAAGNTIYF. CDR3 nucleotide sequence: TGTGCCAGCAGTCCAGACAGGGCGGCTGGAAACACCATATATTTT. The rearrangement links TRBV6-5 to TRBJ1-3; 7 positions agree with TRBD1. Losses at the gene ends were 5 bases for V and 2 bases for J; bases not matched to a gene: 6. CDR3 length: 15 amino acids. CDR1 is MNHEY and CDR2 is SVGAGI in the germline V gene.

The chain links TRBV7-9 to TRBJ2-2; D remains ambiguous. Trimming removed 1 base from V and 6 bases from J, with 3 bases in between. The CDR3 totals 12 residues. Germline CDR1 is SEHNR and CDR2 is FQNEAQ (reference sequence). This CDR3 reads CASSLGSGELFF. CDR3 nucleotide sequence: TGTGCCAGCAGCTTAGGGTCCGGGGAGCTGTTTTTT.

This rearrangement joins TRBV6-5 to TRBJ1-2; 7 bases match TRBD1. In germline, CDR1 is MNHEY, CDR2 SVGAGI. The CDR3 is 15 amino acids. V shed 7 bases, J shed 2 bases, and the junction held 10 bases outside the gene matches. CDR3: CASTDRAISNYGYTF. In DNA form, the CDR3 reads TGTGCCAGCACCGACAGGGCCATATCCAACTATGGCTACACCTTC.

The chain carries TRBV9 and TRBJ2-5; 9 nucleotides match TRBD2. Germline CDR1 is SGDLS and CDR2 is YYNGEE. This CDR3 is 15 amino acids long. V lost 2 bases and J lost 0; bases outside the gene matches: 2. The CDR3 region is CASSVSGGYQETQYF. DNA for the CDR3: TGTGCCAGCAGCGTTAGCGGGGGATACCAAGAGACCCAGTACTTC.

V gene TRBV7-8 combines with J gene TRBJ2-3; D gene unclear. Germline V gene lookup returns CDR1 SGHVS and CDR2 FQNEAQ. This CDR3 contains 13 residues. Deletions cut 0 bases from V and 6 bases from J, with 7 bases between. The CDR3 loop reads CASSLAMGDTQYF. CDR3 sequence (DNA): TGTGCCAGCAGCTTAGCGATGGGGGATACGCAGTATTTT.

The chain couples TRBV11-2 to TRBJ2-3, with D possibly matching TRBD1 (6 bases). Germline-derived CDR1 and CDR2 are SGHAT and FQNNGV. The CDR3 is 14 amino acids. The V gene lost 5 bases and the J gene lost 0 bases, with 9 bases spanning the gap. CDR3 sequence reads: CASSTGQSTDTQYF. For the CDR3, the DNA is TGTGCCAGCAGCACGGGACAAAGCACAGATACGCAGTATTTT.

V usage is TRBV6-5 and J usage is TRBJ1-4; D perhaps matches TRBD1 (5 bases). This CDR3 has 15 residues. Germline loops: CDR1 MNHEY, CDR2 SVGAGI. V lost 2 bases to trimming and J lost 8 bases, with 15 bases between them. CDR3 residues: CASSYRPGLYEKLFF. CDR3 nucleotides: TGTGCCAGCAGTTACCGACCGGGACTTTACGAAAAACTGTTTTTT.

The chain joins TRBV29-1 to TRBJ2-3; TRBD2 matches at 7 bases. Germline V gene data show CDR1 as SQVTM and CDR2 as ANQGSEA. The ends lost 1 base at V and 3 bases at J; junction bases unmatched: 10. CDR3 length: 16 residues. CDR3 DNA sequence: TGCAGCGTTGAAGTGGGGAGCGGGATAAGGACAGATACGCAGTATTTT. It specifies CSVEVGSGIRTDTQYF.

J is TRBJ1-1 and V is TRBV6-6; no clear D. V shed 4 bases and J shed 6 bases, with 9 bases lying between them. The CDR3 covers 12 residues. Looked up from germline, CDR1 is MNHNY and CDR2 is SVGAGI (reference sequence). The CDR3 reads CASSSQSAEAFF. CDR3 nucleotide sequence: TGTGCCAGCAGTTCCCAGTCGGCTGAAGCTTTCTTT.

The chain couples TRBV9 to TRBJ2-5, with a weak D call TRBD2 (5 bases). Germline V gives CDR1 SGDLS, CDR2 YYNGEE. The CDR3 covers 14 residues. The V and J ends lost 0 bases and 2 bases respectively, with 8 bases between them. The CDR3 sequence: CASSVGTSQETQYF. CDR3 DNA sequence: TGTGCCAGCAGCGTAGGGACTTCGCAAGAGACCCAGTACTTC.

J is TRBJ2-7 and V is TRBV27, with 7 positions matching TRBD1. V lost 2 bases and J lost 6; bases outside the gene matches: 10. In germline, CDR1 is MNHEY, CDR2 SMNVEV (reference sequence). This CDR3 has 15 amino acids. The CDR3: CASSLNGQGVSEQYF. The CDR3, as DNA: TGTGCCAGCAGTTTAAACGGTCAGGGGGTAAGCGAGCAGTACTTC.

The chain couples TRBV19 to TRBJ1-5; TRBD1 might be the D (6 bases). V lost 2 bases, J lost 8 bases, and 16 bases lay in between. The CDR3 is 15 amino acids. CDR1 and CDR2 (germline): LNHDA, SQIVND (reference sequence). CDR3 sequence (DNA): TGTGCCAGTAGTATAATGGCCCAGGGGATTGAGCCCCAGCATTTT. Protein sequence: CASSIMAQGIEPQHF. The variable domain in full, completed from reference TRBV19 and TRBJ1-5, reads DGGITQSPKYLFRKEGQNVTLSCEQNLNHDAMYWYRQDPGQGLRLIYYSQIVNDFQKGDIAEGYSVSREKKESFPLTVTSAQKNPTAFYLCASSIMAQGIEPQHFGDGTRLSIL.

The gene calls are TRBV9 and TRBJ2-1; 7 bases are a match to TRBD2. The length of the CDR3 is 16 residues. V lost 0 bases to trimming and J lost 4 bases; unmatched junction nucleotides: 7. CDR1 and CDR2 (germline): SGDLS, YYNGEE. The CDR3 DNA is TGTGCCAGCAGCGTAGATCTAGCGGCCTCTTACAATGAGCAGTTCTTC. This codes for CASSVDLAASYNEQFF.

The chain couples TRBV19 to TRBJ1-5; perhaps TRBD1 as D (6 bases). Deletions cut 8 bases from V and 3 bases from J, with 17 bases between. The CDR3 is 15 amino acids. Looked up from germline, CDR1 is LNHDA and CDR2 is SQIVND (reference sequence). The CDR3, as DNA: TGTGCCAGTTCGACCCGGACAGACCCCAATCAGCCCCAGCATTTT. Translating gives CASSTRTDPNQPQHF.

The chain employs TRBV7-2 and TRBJ2-7, with D possibly TRBD1 on 6 matching bases. Germline lookup yields CDR1 SGHTA and CDR2 FQGNSA. Trimming removed 4 bases at V and 3 bases at J, with 16 bases between. The CDR3 is made up of 15 amino acids. The CDR3 is CASSSQVVGGYEQYF. The CDR3 nucleotides are TGTGCCAGCAGCTCACAGGTTGTAGGGGGCTACGAGCAGTACTTC.

The V call is TRBV4-3, the J call TRBJ1-2, with TRBD1 matching over 9 bases. The CDR3 covers 16 residues. V shed 1 base and J 6 bases; nucleotides not matched to a gene: 9. Germline lookup yields CDR1 LGHNA and CDR2 YSLEER. CDR3 residues: CASSQGSPDRGDGYTF. CDR3 nucleotides: TGCGCCAGCAGCCAAGGATCCCCGGACAGGGGAGATGGCTACACCTTC.

This chain links TRBV27 with TRBJ1-4; D is ambiguous. V lost 3 bases and J lost 1, with 9 bases in between. The CDR3 totals 15 residues. Germline loops: CDR1 MNHEY, CDR2 SMNVEV (reference sequence). The CDR3: CASSLRWGTNEKLFF. CDR3 nucleotide sequence: TGTGCCAGCAGTTTGCGTTGGGGAACTAATGAAAAACTGTTTTTT.

The chain joins TRBV7-2 to TRBJ1-6; the match to TRBD1 covers 9 bases. After removal of 5 bases from V and 14 bases from J, the junction contained 13 bases not matched to a gene. The CDR3 covers 15 residues. Germline V gene lookup returns CDR1 SGHTA and CDR2 FQGNSA. CDR3 sequence reads: CASSLEGQGASTLHF. CDR3 sequence (DNA): TGTGCCAGCAGCCTGGAGGGACAGGGAGCCTCCACCCTCCACTTT.

V gene TRBV5-1 combines with J gene TRBJ2-3; tentatively, D is TRBD2 (6 bases). Trimming left V 5 bases short and J 3 bases short, with 16 bases between. This CDR3 has 15 residues. Germline assignment: CDR1 SGHRS and CDR2 YFSETQ. For the CDR3, the DNA is TGCGCCAGCAGTGACCAGGGACTGAAGACAGATACGCAGTATTTT. Translated, it gives CASSDQGLKTDTQYF.

Note on this clone: The junction departs from the called germline gene at one end, perhaps through a read error. CDR3 nucleotide sequence: TGTGCCAGCAGGGAAGAACAGGACAGCTCCTATAATTCACCCCTCCACTTT. It yields the protein CASREEQDSSYNSPLHF. This rearrangement joins TRBV6-1 to TRBJ1-6, with D possibly being TRBD1 (6 bases). There are 17 residues in the CDR3. The germline CDR1 and CDR2 sequences are MNHNS and SASEGT.

CDR3 DNA sequence: TGTGCCAGCAGTGAATCAGCGCCCCCCTATGGCTACACCTTC. As protein: CASSESAPPYGYTF. This chain uses TRBV6-1 with TRBJ1-2; no firm D call. This CDR3 has 14 amino acids. Trimming pared 2 bases from V and 4 bases from J, leaving 11 bases between. Germline CDR1 is MNHNS and CDR2 is SASEGT.

This rearrangement joins TRBV4-2 to TRBJ2-7, with TRBD1 matching 8 bases. Germline loops: CDR1 LGHNA, CDR2 YNFKEQ. The CDR3 is made up of 15 amino acids. The J segment lost 2 bases and the V segment lost 3 bases, leaving 6 bases of the junction unmatched. The CDR3 coding sequence is TGTGCCAGCAGCCATCAGGGGGCGGATCCCTACGAGCAGTACTTC. It encodes CASSHQGADPYEQYF.